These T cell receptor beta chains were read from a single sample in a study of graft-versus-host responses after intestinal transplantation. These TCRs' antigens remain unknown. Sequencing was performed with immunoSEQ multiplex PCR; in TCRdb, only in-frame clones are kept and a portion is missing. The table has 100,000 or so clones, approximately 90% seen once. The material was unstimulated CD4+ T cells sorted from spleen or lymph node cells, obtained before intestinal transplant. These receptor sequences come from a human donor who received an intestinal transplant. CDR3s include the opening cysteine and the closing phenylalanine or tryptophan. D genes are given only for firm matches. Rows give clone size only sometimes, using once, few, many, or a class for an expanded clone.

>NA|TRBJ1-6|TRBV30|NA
CAWNWYRTSSSYNSPLHF
TGTGCCTGGAATTGGTATAGAACCTCATCCTCCTATAATTCACCCCTCCACTTT
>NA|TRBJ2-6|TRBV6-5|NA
CASITPSGANVLTF
TGTGCCAGCATTACTCCTTCGGGGGCCAACGTCCTGACTTTC
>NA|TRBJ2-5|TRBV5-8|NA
CASSLTPPETQYF
TGTGCCAGCAGCTTAACACCTCCAGAGACCCAGTACTTC
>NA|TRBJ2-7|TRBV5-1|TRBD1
CASSLAGTVLYEQYF
TGCGCCAGCAGCTTGGCCGGGACAGTTCTCTACGAGCAGTACTTC
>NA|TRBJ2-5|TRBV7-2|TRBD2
CASSSGGLAGGGAETQYF
TGTGCCAGCAGCTCCGGGGGACTAGCGGGAGGGGGGGCCGAGACCCAGTACTTC
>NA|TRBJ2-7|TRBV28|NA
CASTVAGRPYEQYF
TGTGCCAGCACCGTTGCGGGCAGGCCATACGAGCAGTACTTC
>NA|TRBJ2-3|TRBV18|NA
CASSPGQNTDTQYF
TGTGCCAGCTCACCAGGGCAGAACACAGATACGCAGTATTTT
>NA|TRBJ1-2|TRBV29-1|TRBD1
CSAGGQGYGYTF
TGCAGCGCCGGGGGACAGGGGTATGGCTACACCTTC
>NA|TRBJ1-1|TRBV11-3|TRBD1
CASSLPDRDRTEAFF
TGTGCCAGCAGCTTACCCGACAGGGACCGCACTGAAGCTTTCTTT
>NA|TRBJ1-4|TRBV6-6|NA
CASTIRRGGDEKLFF
TGTGCCAGCACCATCAGACGGGGAGGGGATGAAAAACTGTTTTTT
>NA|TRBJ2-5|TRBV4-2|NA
CASSQDPERLQETQYF
TGTGCCAGCAGCCAAGACCCTGAGCGGCTACAAGAGACCCAGTACTTC
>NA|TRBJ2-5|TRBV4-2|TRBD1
CASSQVWTGESQETQYF
TGTGCCAGCAGCCAGGTATGGACAGGAGAAAGTCAAGAGACCCAGTACTTC
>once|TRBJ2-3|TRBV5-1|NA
CASSTASLKPDTQYF
TGCGCCAGCAGCACAGCATCCCTTAAGCCAGATACGCAGTATTTT
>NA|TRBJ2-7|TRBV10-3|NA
CAISDWDTLSYEQYF
TGTGCCATCAGTGATTGGGACACCCTCTCCTACGAGCAGTACTTC
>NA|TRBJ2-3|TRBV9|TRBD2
CASSVVGVGGRDHGADTQYF
TGTGCCAGCAGCGTAGTTGGAGTAGGAGGGAGGGACCATGGCGCAGATACGCAGTATTTT
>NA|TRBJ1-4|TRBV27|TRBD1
CASSFLRGREKLFF
TGTGCCAGCAGTTTTCTCAGGGGGAGGGAAAAACTGTTTTTT
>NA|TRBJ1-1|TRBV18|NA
CASSRTPGNHQRGEAFF
TGTGCCAGCTCACGAACCCCGGGAAACCACCAGCGAGGTGAAGCTTTCTTT
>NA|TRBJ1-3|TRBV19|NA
CASSTPGSAAGNTIYF
TGTGCCAGTAGTACCCCAGGTTCCGCCGCTGGAAACACCATATATTTT
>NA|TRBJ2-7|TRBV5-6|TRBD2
CASSPRTSGRINEQYF
TGTGCCAGCAGCCCGAGGACTAGCGGGAGGATCAACGAGCAGTACTTC
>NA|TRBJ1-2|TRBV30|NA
CAWKQYGYTF
TGTGCCTGGAAACAGTATGGCTACACCTTC
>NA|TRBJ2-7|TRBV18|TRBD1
CASSQYSRDRGMREQYF
TGTGCCAGCTCACAATATAGTCGGGACAGGGGGATGAGGGAGCAGTACTTC
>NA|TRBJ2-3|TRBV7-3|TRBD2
CASSMAGGPSTDTQYF
TGTGCCAGCAGCATGGCGGGGGGGCCCAGCACAGATACGCAGTATTTT
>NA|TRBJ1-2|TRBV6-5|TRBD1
CASSYSAPGQGYGYTF
TGTGCCAGCAGTTACTCCGCACCGGGACAGGGTTATGGCTACACCTTC
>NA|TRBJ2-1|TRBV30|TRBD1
CAYRDRGFVEQFF
TGTGCCTACCGGGACAGGGGCTTCGTTGAGCAGTTCTTC
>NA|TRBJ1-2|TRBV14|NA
CASSQGPYGYTF
TGTGCCAGCAGCCAAGGGCCTTATGGCTACACCTTC
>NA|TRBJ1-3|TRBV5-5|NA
CASSVGQSSGNTIYF
TGTGCCAGCAGCGTTGGACAGAGCTCTGGAAACACCATATATTTT
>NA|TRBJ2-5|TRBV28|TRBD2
CASSAGGNKETQYF
TGTGCCAGCAGTGCGGGGGGGAATAAAGAGACCCAGTACTTC
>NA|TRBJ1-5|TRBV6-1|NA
CAGSSGNQPQHF
TGTGCCGGTAGTTCCGGCAATCAGCCCCAGCATTTT
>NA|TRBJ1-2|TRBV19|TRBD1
CASTGTATSYGYTF
TGTGCCAGTACAGGGACAGCTACTTCCTATGGCTACACCTTC
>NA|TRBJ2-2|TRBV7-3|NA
CASSFQQAPNTGELFF
TGTGCCAGCAGCTTCCAACAGGCGCCGAACACCGGGGAGCTGTTTTTT
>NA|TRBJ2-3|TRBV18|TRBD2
CASSRNAGVSDTQYF
TGTGCCAGCTCACGTAACGCGGGAGTCTCAGATACGCAGTATTTT
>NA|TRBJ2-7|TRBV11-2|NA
CASSWLQGRAYEQYF
TGTGCCAGCAGCTGGCTTCAGGGGCGCGCCTACGAGCAGTACTTC
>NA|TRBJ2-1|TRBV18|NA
CASSPDYFYNEQFF
TGTGCCAGCTCACCAGACTATTTCTACAATGAGCAGTTCTTC
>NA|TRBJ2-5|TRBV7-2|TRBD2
CASSLVRLAGGAETQYF
TGTGCCAGCAGCTTAGTGCGACTAGCGGGGGGAGCAGAGACCCAGTACTTC
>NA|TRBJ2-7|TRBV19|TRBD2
CASSIVRGGSYEQYF
TGTGCCAGTAGTATCGTTAGGGGAGGGTCTTACGAGCAGTACTTC
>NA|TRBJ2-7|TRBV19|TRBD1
CASSPSGTDLYEQYF
TGTGCCAGTAGTCCCTCGGGGACAGACCTCTACGAGCAGTACTTC
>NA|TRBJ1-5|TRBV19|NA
CASSGGDNQPQHF
TGTGCCAGTAGTGGGGGCGACAATCAGCCCCAGCATTTT
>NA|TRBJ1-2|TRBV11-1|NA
CASSRQSYGYTF
TGTGCCAGCAGCCGACAGTCCTATGGCTACACCTTC
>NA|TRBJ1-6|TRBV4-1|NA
CASSQDQFSPLHF
TGCGCCAGCAGCCAAGATCAGTTTTCACCCCTCCACTTT
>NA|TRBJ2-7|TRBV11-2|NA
CASSVAFRDTYEQYF
TGTGCCAGCAGCGTCGCCTTCCGGGACACCTACGAGCAGTACTTC
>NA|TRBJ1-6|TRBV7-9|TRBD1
CASSFGDRVNSPLHF
TGTGCCAGCAGCTTCGGAGACAGGGTTAATTCACCCCTCCACTTT
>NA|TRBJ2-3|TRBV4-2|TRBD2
CASSQESGGGYPTDTQYF
TGTGCCAGCAGCCAAGAGAGCGGGGGGGGATACCCCACAGATACGCAGTATTTT
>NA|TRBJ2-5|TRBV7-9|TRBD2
CASSLVLAGEKETQYF
TGTGCCAGCAGCTTAGTTCTAGCGGGGGAGAAAGAGACCCAGTACTTC
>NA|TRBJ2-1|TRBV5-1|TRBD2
CATSGLANNEQFF
TGCGCCACCTCGGGACTAGCAAACAATGAGCAGTTCTTC